This T cell receptor (beta chain) was documented in a study of T cells in Graves' hyperthyroidism and ophthalmopathy. This clonotype was found many times. The V gene lost 2 bases and the J gene lost 6 bases, with 14 bases spanning the gap. Per the germline V gene, CDR1 is MNHNY and CDR2 is SVGAGI (reference sequence). CDR3 length: 15 amino acids. Using RNA transcripts as the source, TCR beta CDR3 regions were amplified. TCR CDR3 regions were first amplified by RT-PCR with HTBI primers. TCRdb reprocessed the multiplex PCR reads with MiXCR, giving one entry per CDR3 protein. The sample records about 260,000 distinct CDR3 sequences, 16% being singletons.

The sequence was obtained from a woman between 18 and 29 years old with Graves' ophthalmopathy. Sample: blood. This sequence joins TRBV6-6 and TRBJ2-4; maybe TRBD2 (6 bases). The CDR3: CASSYGAGQGNIQYF. CDR3 DNA sequence: TGTGCCAGCAGTTACGGCGCGGGGCAGGGAAACATTCAGTACTTC.